The 7 T cell receptor beta chains below were found in one sample sequenced in a study of T-cell reconstitution after alpha-beta-depleted transplantation in children. Researchers prepared the TCRbeta library using unique molecular identifiers, the study reports. In TCRdb, the PCR reads were re-called with MiXCR into one record per CDR3 protein. The sample includes roughly 200,000 distinct CDR3 sequences, about 9.5% of them seen just once. The sample in question was PBMCs from the stem cell graft donor, obtained from the stem cell graft. Receptors were obtained from a human donor who donated a stem cell graft to a child with acute lymphoblastic leukemia.

The chain joins TRBV5-1 to TRBJ2-4, with D possibly being TRBD1 or TRBD2 (5 bases each). This CDR3 is built from 14 residues. V was cut by 1 base and J by 5 bases, with 10 bases left in between. In germline, CDR1 is SGHRS, CDR2 YFSETQ. The CDR3 DNA reads TGCGCCAGCAGCTTGACAGGAGGAGAAAACATTCAGTACTTC. Its translation: CASSLTGGENIQYF.

The chain couples TRBV25-1 to TRBJ2-2; D tentatively reads TRBD1 or TRBD2 (7 bases each). Deletions cut 6 bases from V and 5 bases from J, with 10 bases between. Germline V gene lookup returns CDR1 MGHDK and CDR2 SYGVNS. The CDR3 spans 13 residues. CDR3 nucleotide sequence: TGTGCCAGCAGCAGGGGGGGGACCGGGGAGCTGTTTTTT. Its translation is CASSRGGTGELFF.

V and J are TRBV5-4 and TRBJ2-5, with D possibly matching TRBD2 (5 bases). The germline V gene encodes CDR1 SGHNT and CDR2 YYREEE (reference sequence). CDR3 length equals 14 residues. V was shortened by 1 base and J by 2 bases, with 9 bases between the two germline ends. In nucleotides, the CDR3 is TGTGCCAGCAGCTTGAGCGGAGTTCAAGAGACCCAGTACTTC. It yields the protein CASSLSGVQETQYF. Full variable domain (remainder filled in from reference TRBV5-4 and TRBJ2-5): ETGVTQSPTHLIKTRGQQVTLRCSSQSGHNTVSWYQQALGQGPQFIFQYYREEENGRGNFPPRFSGLQFPNYSSELNVNALELDDSALYLCASSLSGVQETQYFGPGTRLLVL.

The chain has TRBV4-3 and TRBJ2-2; 7 bases agree with TRBD1. This CDR3 is 16 amino acids long. Germline V lookup: CDR1 LGHNA, CDR2 YSLEER. With 1 base clipped from V and 7 bases from J, the junction kept 9 bases outside the gene matches. The CDR3 nucleotides are TGCGCCAGCAGCCAAGCGGCTGAGGGGGCAGGCGGGGAGCTGTTTTTT. This translates into CASSQAAEGAGGELFF.

This clonotype was detected ten times or more. This sequence joins TRBV12-3 or TRBV12-4 and TRBJ2-2; 8 bases fit TRBD1. The CDR3 totals 15 residues. J lost 1 base, V lost 6 bases, and 4 bases had no gene match. DNA for the CDR3: TGTGCCAGCAGCATTGGACAGGGGAACACCGGGGAGCTGTTTTTT. This encodes CASSIGQGNTGELFF.

This clonotype appeared many times. This chain joins TRBV5-4 and TRBJ2-7; the D gene is possibly TRBD1 (6 bases). Germline values: CDR1 SGHNT, CDR2 YYREEE (reference sequence). The CDR3 loop spans 14 amino acids. The ends were cut back, 1 base at V and 7 bases at J, with 15 bases in the middle. CDR3 residues: CASSLPQGIGEQYF. DNA for the CDR3: TGTGCCAGCAGCTTGCCCCAGGGGATCGGAGAGCAGTACTTC.

The DNA of the CDR3 is TGTGCCAGCAGTCCGGGACAGGGGATCCACGAGCAGTACTTC. Translated, it gives CASSPGQGIHEQYF. This rearrangement joins TRBV6-2 or TRBV6-3 to TRBJ2-7, with TRBD1 matching over 10 bases. The V gene end was trimmed by 5 bases and the J gene end by 5 bases; junction bases not matched to a gene: 6. The CDR3 covers 14 residues. Germline-derived CDR1 and CDR2 are MNHEY and SVGEGT.